This T cell receptor (beta chain) was sequenced during a study of regulatory T cells in long-lasting Graves disease. Study information: Patients met the persistent Graves' disease definition after over 5 years of antithyroid drugs with positive TSH receptor antibodies. Findings and caveats of the study: For persistent Graves' patients, TCR diversity was lower than for newly diagnosed ones.

With regard to this clonotype: Its antigen is undetermined.

Time point described: persistent/refractory GD, antithyroid drugs over 5 years with positive TRAb. PBMC-extracted RNA yielded the TCR library. In Xi'an, China, an endocrinology department was the source of patients. Collection of peripheral blood (around 10 milliliters) was done using EDTA tubes. Arm-PCR with iRepertoire HTBI primers amplified the CDR3 regions for these TCR beta libraries. TCRdb independently ran MiXCR on the multiplex PCR reads; one entry per CDR3 protein. The sample records 360,000 or so distinct CDR3 sequences, approximately 25% being singletons. Source: peripheral blood mononuclear cells (PBMCs), taken when the disease was refractory, from a patient treated with antithyroid drugs. The TCR comes from a woman in her thirties or forties with Graves disease.

The CDR3 bases are TGTGCCATCAGTGAGGAGTCGGGACAGACCACCTACGAGCAGTACTTC. Translation gives CAISEESGQTTYEQYF. The rearrangement joins TRBV10-3 to TRBJ2-7; 7 bases are shared with TRBD1. This CDR3 comprises 16 residues. V dropped 2 bases and J dropped 2; count of bases not matched to a gene: 9. Germline V CDR1 and CDR2: ENHRY, SYGVKD.